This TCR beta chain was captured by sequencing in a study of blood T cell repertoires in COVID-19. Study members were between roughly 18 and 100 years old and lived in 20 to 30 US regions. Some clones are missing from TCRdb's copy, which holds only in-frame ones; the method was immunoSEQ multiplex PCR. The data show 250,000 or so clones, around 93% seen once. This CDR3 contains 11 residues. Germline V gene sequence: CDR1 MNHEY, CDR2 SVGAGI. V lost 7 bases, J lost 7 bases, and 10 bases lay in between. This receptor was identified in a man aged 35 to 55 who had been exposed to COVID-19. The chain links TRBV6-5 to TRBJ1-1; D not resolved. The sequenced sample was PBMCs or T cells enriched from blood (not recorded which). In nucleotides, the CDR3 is TGTGCCAGCAAGACATCGAGTGAAGCTTTCTTT. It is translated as CASKTSSEAFF.